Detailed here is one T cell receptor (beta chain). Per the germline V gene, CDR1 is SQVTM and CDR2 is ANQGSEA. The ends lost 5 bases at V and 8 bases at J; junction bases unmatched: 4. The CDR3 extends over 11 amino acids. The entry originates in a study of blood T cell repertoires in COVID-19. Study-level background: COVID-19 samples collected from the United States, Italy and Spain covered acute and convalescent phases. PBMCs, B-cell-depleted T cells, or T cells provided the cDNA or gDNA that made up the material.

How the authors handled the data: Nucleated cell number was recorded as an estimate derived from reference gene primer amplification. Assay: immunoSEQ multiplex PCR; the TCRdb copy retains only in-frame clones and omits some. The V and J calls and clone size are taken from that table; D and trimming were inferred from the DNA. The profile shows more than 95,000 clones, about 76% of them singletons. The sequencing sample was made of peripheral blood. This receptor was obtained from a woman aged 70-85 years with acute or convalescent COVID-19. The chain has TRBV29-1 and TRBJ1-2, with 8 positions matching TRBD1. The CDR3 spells CSVLDRDGYTF. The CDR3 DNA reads TGCAGCGTTTTGGACAGGGACGGCTACACCTTC.